This entry lists 5 T cell receptor beta chains sequenced from one sample in a study of T cells in women clearing cervical HPV infection. Sequencing used immunoSEQ multiplex PCR; TCRdb keeps in-frame clones, though not all of them. The specimen's table records around 25,000 clones. Sequencing was done on a sample of blood buffy coat. Every receptor here comes from a woman aged 18 to 75 with a cervical HPV16 infection that either progressed to CIN3+ or cleared (not recorded which).

To note about this clone: The read falls 3 residues short of the CDR3 end, and the missing part is taken from the germline J gene. The chain is built from TRBV4-1 and TRBJ1-4; D not certain. Germline V lookup: CDR1 MGHRA, CDR2 YSYEKL. V lost 3 bases and J lost 0, with 5 bases in between. The CDR3 covers 14 residues. The CDR3 loop is CASSQYATNEKLFF. CDR3 DNA, as far as it was read: TGCGCCAGCAGCCAGTATGCAACTAATGAAAAA.

About this clone: The missing CDR3 end, 3 residues past where the read stops, is filled in from the germline J gene. This rearrangement joins TRBV18 to TRBJ1-2; D might be TRBD1 (5 bases). Per the germline V gene, CDR1 is KGHSH and CDR2 is LQKENI. The CDR3 has 13 amino acids. Incomplete CDR3 DNA: TGTGCCAGCCGACAGAGCTCCTACAATGAC. It translates to CASRQSSYND. The CDR3 as a whole reads CASRQSSYNDYTF.

Points on this clone: The read ends 3 residues early relative to the CDR3; the germline J gene fills the gap. The chain employs TRBV4-1 and TRBJ2-7, with a weak D call TRBD2 (6 bases). The CDR3 spans 16 residues. The germline CDR1 and CDR2 sequences are MGHRA and YSYEKL. V shed 1 base and J shed 4 bases, with 17 bases lying between them. CDR3 bases read: TGCGCCAGCAGCCAAGGAGCCTTCGGCGGGATATACGAG. Translating it yields CASSQGAFGGIYE. The whole CDR3 region reads CASSQGAFGGIYEQYF.

With respect to this clone: The sequence runs out 3 residues before the end of the CDR3; the remainder is reconstructed from the germline J gene. The chain uses TRBV7-2 and TRBJ2-1; no reliable D call. With 2 bases removed from V and 4 bases from J, the gap between germline ends came to 6 bases. The CDR3 totals 13 residues. Looked up from germline, CDR1 is SGHTA and CDR2 is FQGNSA. CDR3 DNA (partial): TGTGCCAGCAGCTTACCCAGTTACAATGAG. It specifies CASSLPSYNE. The whole CDR3 region reads CASSLPSYNEQFF.

In regard to this clone: The read terminates 3 residues ahead of where the CDR3 ends, so the germline J gene completes it. V and J are TRBV2 and TRBJ2-1; 10 bases are a match to TRBD1. Per germline, CDR1 SNHLY and CDR2 FYNNEI. This CDR3 has 14 amino acids. Germline trimming cut 7 bases from V and 5 bases from J; bases unmatched to any gene: 5. The CDR3 is CASTRDRGHNEQFF. CDR3 DNA, as far as it was read: TGTGCCAGCACGCGGGACAGGGGTCACAATGAG. The whole variable domain, filled in from reference TRBV2 and TRBJ2-1, reads EPEVTQTPSHQVTQMGQEVILRCVPISNHLYFYWYRQILGQKVEFLVSFYNNEISEKSEIFDDQFSVERPDGSNFTLKIRSTKLEDSAMYFCASTRDRGHNEQFFGPGTRLTVL.